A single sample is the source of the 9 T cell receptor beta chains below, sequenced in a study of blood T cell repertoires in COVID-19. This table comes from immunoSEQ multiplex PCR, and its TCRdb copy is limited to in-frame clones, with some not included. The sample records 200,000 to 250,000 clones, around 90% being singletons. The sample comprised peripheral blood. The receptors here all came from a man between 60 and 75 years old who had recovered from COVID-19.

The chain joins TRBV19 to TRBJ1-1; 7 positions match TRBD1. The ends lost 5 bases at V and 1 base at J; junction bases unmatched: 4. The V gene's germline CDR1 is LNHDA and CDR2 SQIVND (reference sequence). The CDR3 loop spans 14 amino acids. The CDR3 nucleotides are TGTGCCAGTAGTTTGGGACAGAGGAACACTGAAGCTTTCTTT. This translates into CASSLGQRNTEAFF.

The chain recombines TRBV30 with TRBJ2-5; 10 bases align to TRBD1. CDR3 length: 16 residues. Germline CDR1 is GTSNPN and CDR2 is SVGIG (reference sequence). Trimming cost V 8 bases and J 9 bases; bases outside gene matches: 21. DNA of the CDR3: TGTGCCCGAGAGGACAGGGGGAAGAGTGGATCGCTGGCCCAGTACTTC. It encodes CAREDRGKSGSLAQYF.

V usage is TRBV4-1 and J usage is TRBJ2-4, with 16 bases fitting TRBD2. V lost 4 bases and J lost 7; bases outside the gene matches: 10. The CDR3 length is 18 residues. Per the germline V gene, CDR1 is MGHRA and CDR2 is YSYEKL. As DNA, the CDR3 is TGCGCCAGCAGCCCCGGCGGGCGGGGACTAGCGGGGGGGAACATTCAGTACTTC. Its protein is CASSPGGRGLAGGNIQYF.

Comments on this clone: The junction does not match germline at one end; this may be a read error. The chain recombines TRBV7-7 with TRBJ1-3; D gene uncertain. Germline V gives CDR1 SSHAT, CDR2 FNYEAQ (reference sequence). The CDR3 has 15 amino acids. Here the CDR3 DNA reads TGTGCTAGCAGCTTAGCGGCAGGCTCTGGAAACACCATATATTTT. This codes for CASSLAAGSGNTIYF.

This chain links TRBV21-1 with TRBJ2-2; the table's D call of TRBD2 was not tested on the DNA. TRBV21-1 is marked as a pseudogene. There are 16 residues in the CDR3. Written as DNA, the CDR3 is TGTGCCAGCAGCTTAAGGGTGAGGGTAGACACCGGGGAGCTGTTTTTT. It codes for CASSLRVRVDTGELFF.

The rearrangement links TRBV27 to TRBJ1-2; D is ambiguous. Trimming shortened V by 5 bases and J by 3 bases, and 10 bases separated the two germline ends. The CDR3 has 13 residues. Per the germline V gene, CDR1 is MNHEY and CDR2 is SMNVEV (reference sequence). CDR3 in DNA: TGTGCCAGCAGTCTCGCCGGGGACTATGGCTACACCTTC. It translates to CASSLAGDYGYTF.

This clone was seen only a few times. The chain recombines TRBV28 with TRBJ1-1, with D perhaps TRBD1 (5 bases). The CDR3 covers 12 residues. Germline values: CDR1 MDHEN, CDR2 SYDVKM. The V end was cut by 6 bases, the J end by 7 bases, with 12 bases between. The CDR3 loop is CASSGGLGEAFF. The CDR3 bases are TGTGCCAGCAGCGGGGGGTTAGGTGAAGCTTTCTTT.

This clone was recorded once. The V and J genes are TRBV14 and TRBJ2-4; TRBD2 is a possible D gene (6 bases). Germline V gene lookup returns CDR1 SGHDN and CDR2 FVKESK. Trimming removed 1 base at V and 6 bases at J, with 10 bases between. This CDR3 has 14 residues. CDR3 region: CASSQGAGTNIQYF. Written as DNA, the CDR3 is TGTGCCAGCAGCCAAGGTGCGGGAACAAACATTCAGTACTTC.

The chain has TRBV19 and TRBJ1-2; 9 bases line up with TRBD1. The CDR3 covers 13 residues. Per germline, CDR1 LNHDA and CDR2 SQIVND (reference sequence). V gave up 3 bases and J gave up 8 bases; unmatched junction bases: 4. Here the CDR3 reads CASSIGTGRGYTF. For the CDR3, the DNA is TGTGCCAGTAGTATTGGGACAGGGCGCGGCTACACCTTC.